What follows are 8 T cell receptor beta chains derived from one specimen sequenced in a study of blood T cell repertoires in COVID-19. Libraries were prepared by immunoSEQ multiplex PCR; TCRdb keeps only in-frame clonotypes and omits some of them. The table includes hundreds of thousands of clones, around 90% detected once. The sample consisted of peripheral blood. These receptors were taken from a woman aged 30 to 39 with COVID-19, enrolled during active disease.

The V and J genes are TRBV19 and TRBJ2-3, with D possibly being TRBD2 (7 bases). The CDR3 extends over 14 amino acids. Trimming left V 10 bases short and J 5 bases short, with 19 bases between. Germline CDR1 and CDR2: LNHDA and SQIVND (reference sequence). The CDR3 sequence is CATSGGGQIDTQYF. CDR3 sequence (DNA): TGTGCCACCTCTGGGGGGGGGCAGATAGATACGCAGTATTTT.

J is TRBJ1-2 and V is TRBV2; a possible D gene is TRBD1 (5 bases). The V and J ends lost 4 bases and 7 bases respectively, with 16 bases between them. CDR1 and CDR2 from the germline V gene are SNHLY and FYNNEI. The CDR3 is made up of 14 amino acids. CDR3 region: CASSGRGSVRGYTF. For the CDR3, the DNA is TGTGCCAGCAGTGGAAGGGGATCGGTTCGTGGCTACACCTTC.

The chain links TRBV5-6 to TRBJ1-6, with D possibly TRBD1 on 6 matching bases. CDR1 is SGHDT and CDR2 is YYEEEE in the germline V gene. The CDR3 runs 15 residues. V was cut by 4 bases and J by 8 bases, with 16 bases left in between. CDR3 in amino acids: CASSGGPGVDSPLHF. CDR3 DNA sequence: TGTGCCAGCAGCGGGGGTCCAGGGGTGGATTCACCCCTCCACTTT.

The chain has TRBV6-6 and TRBJ1-4; 7 bases map to TRBD1. The germline V gene encodes CDR1 MNHNY and CDR2 SVGAGI (reference sequence). V lost 2 bases, J lost 5 bases, and 2 bases stayed unmatched. The CDR3 sequence is 14 residues long. The CDR3 here is CASSYGTVNEKLFF. As DNA, the CDR3 is TGTGCCAGCAGTTACGGGACAGTGAATGAAAAACTGTTTTTT.

This chain uses TRBV7-2 with TRBJ1-6; weak D call: TRBD1 (6 bases). Germline CDR1 and CDR2: SGHTA and FQGNSA. This CDR3 has 15 amino acids. The ends were cut back, 5 bases at V and 8 bases at J, with 16 bases in the middle. The CDR3 sequence is CASSPPTGTYSPLHF. CDR3 in DNA: TGTGCCAGCAGCCCCCCCACAGGGACGTATTCACCCCTCCACTTT.

V gene TRBV30 combines with J gene TRBJ2-1; D is perhaps TRBD2 (5 bases). The ends were cut back, 2 bases at V and 5 bases at J, with 19 bases in the middle. Per the germline V gene, CDR1 is GTSNPN and CDR2 is SVGIG (reference sequence). The CDR3 runs 16 residues. CDR3 protein: CAWSKGLLVRDNEQFF. CDR3 sequence (DNA): TGTGCCTGGAGTAAGGGTTTACTAGTCCGGGACAATGAGCAGTTCTTC.

The genes are TRBV5-6 and TRBJ2-7, with D perhaps TRBD2 (6 bases). The CDR3 runs 15 residues. From germline, CDR1 is SGHDT and CDR2 YYEEEE. Trimming took 0 bases from V and 6 from J, leaving 16 bases between them. For the CDR3, the DNA is TGTGCCAGCAGCTTGGCGGGGGACTTAACTACCGAGCAGTACGTC. Protein product: CASSLAGDLTTEQYV.

V is TRBV29-1 and J is TRBJ2-3; TRBD1 is a possible D gene (6 bases). Germline V gene data show CDR1 as SQVTM and CDR2 as ANQGSEA. The CDR3 sequence is 14 residues long. Trimming stripped 3 bases from V and 1 base from J, with 11 bases between. The CDR3, as DNA: TGCAGCGTTGAGAGACAGGAACGCACAGATACGCAGTATTTT. Translating gives CSVERQERTDTQYF.